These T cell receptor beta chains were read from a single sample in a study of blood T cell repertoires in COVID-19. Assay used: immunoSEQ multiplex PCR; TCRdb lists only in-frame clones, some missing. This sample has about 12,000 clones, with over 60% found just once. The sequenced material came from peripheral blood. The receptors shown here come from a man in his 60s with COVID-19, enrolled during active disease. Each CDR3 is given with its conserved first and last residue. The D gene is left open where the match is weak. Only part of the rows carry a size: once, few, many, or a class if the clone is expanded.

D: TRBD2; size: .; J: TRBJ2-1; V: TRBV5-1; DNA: TGCGCCAGCGCAGCTCTTATCCTAGCGGGGGGGCCCCAAAATGAGCAGTTCTTC; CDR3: CASAALILAGGPQNEQFF
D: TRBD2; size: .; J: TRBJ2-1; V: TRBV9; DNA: TGTGCCAGCAGCGTATCCTGGACTAGTAGGGATGAGCAGTTCTTC; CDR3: CASSVSWTSRDEQFF
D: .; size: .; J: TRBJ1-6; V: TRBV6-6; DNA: TGTGCCAGCACCGATCATGACAGGCTTAACTCACCCCTCCACTTT; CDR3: CASTDHDRLNSPLHF
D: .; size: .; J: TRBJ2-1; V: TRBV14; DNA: TGTGCCAGCAGCTACCAGAGGGATGAGCAGTTCTTC; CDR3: CASSYQRDEQFF
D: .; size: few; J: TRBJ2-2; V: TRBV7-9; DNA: TGTGCCAGCAGCCTGGGGGCGACCGGGGAGCTGTTTTTT; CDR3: CASSLGATGELFF
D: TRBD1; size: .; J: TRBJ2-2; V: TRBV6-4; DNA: TGTGCCAGCAGTGACTCGGACAGGGACACCGGGGAGCTGTTTTTT; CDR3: CASSDSDRDTGELFF
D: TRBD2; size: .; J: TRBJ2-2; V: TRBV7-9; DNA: TGTGCCAGCAGCTTAGATGGATATACTAGCGGGACCTTGTACGGGCTGTTTTTT; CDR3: CASSLDGYTSGTLYGLFF
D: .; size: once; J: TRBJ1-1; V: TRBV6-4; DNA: TGTGCCAGCAGTGACTCGCAGAAGGGGCAAGGCACTGAAGCTTTCTTT; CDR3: CASSDSQKGQGTEAFF
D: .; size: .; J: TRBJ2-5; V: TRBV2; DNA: TGTGCCAGCAGAGAAGGTGGCCGATGGCAGGAGACCCAGTACTTC; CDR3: CASREGGRWQETQYF
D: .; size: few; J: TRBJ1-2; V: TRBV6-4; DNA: TGTGCCAGCAGTGCCCCAGGGCGGCGACCCAACTATGGCTACACCTTC; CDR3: CASSAPGRRPNYGYTF
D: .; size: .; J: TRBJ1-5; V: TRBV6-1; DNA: TGTGCCAGCAGTGCATCAACCCGAGGTTCTGGCAATCAGCCCCAGCATTTT; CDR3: CASSASTRGSGNQPQHF
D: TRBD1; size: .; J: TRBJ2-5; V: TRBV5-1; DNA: TGCGCCAGCACTACAGGGGCCCTCCGAGAGACCCAGTACTTC; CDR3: CASTTGALRETQYF
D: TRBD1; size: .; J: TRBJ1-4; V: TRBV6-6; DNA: TGTGCCAGCAGTCAGCCTGGGACAGGGGGCGCGAGTGGTGAAAAACTGTTTTTT; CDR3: CASSQPGTGGASGEKLFF
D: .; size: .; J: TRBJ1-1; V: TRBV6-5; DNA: TGTGCACGGCGGCAGATGAACACTGAAGCTTTCTTT; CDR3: CARRQMNTEAFF
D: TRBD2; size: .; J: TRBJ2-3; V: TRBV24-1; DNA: TGTGCCACCAGTGATTTGGGACTAGCGGGAGGTGAGGATACGCAGTATTTT; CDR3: CATSDLGLAGGEDTQYF
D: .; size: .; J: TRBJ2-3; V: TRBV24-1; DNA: TGTGCCACCAGTACTTCACAGGGATCGGGGTACACAGATACGCAGTATTTT; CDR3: CATSTSQGSGYTDTQYF
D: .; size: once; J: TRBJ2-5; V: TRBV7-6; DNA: TGTGCCAGCAGCTTAGGGGGTACGGGGATTCAAGAGACCCAGTACTTC; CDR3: CASSLGGTGIQETQYF
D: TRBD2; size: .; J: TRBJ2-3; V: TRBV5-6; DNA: TGTGCCAGCAGCTCGCCACTAGCGGGAGTAGATACGCAGTATTTT; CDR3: CASSSPLAGVDTQYF
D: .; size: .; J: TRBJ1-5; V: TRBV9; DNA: TGTGCCAGCAGCGTAAGTCCCGGTCAGCCCCAGCATTTT; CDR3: CASSVSPGQPQHF
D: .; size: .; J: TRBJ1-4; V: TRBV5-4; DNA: TGTGCCAGCAGCTTGCAGGGCGGGAGGGGTATTCGGGAAAAACTGTTTTTT; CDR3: CASSLQGGRGIREKLFF
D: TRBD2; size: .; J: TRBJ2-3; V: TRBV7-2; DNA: TGTGCCAGCAGCTTACCGACTAGCGGGAGGGATACGCAGTATTTT; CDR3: CASSLPTSGRDTQYF
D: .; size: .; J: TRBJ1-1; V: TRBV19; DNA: TGTGCCAGTAGTATCCCCAGGGTGAAGACTGAAGCTTTCTTT; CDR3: CASSIPRVKTEAFF
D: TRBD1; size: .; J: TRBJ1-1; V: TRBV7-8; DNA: TGTGCCAGCAGCTTAGCGGCAGGGGGCGAAACTGAAGCTTTCTTT; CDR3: CASSLAAGGETEAFF
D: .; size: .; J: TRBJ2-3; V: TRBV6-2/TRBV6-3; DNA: TGTGCCAGCAGTTATGAGGGAGGCCCCGGAGATACGCAGTATTTT; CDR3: CASSYEGGPGDTQYF
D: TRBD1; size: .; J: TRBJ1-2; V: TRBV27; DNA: TGTGCCAGCAGTTTATCCCCGACAGGGATCTATGGCTACACCTTC; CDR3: CASSLSPTGIYGYTF
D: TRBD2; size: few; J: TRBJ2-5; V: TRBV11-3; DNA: TGTGCCAGCAGCTTAGGGACTAGCGGACAAGAGACCCAGTACTTC; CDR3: CASSLGTSGQETQYF
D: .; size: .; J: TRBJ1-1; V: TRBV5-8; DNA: TGTGCCAGCAGCCCCGACAGGCCCGAAGCTTTCTTT; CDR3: CASSPDRPEAFF
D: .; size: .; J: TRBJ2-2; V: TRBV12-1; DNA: TGTGCCAGCAGCTTTGCGTGGCGGGGGGGCCAATATTACGGGGAGCTGTTTTTT; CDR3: CASSFAWRGGQYYGELFF
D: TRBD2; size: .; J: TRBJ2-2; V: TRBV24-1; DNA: TGTGCCACCAGTGCCATGGCACTAGCGCGTGAGTCGGCCGGGGAGCTGTTTTTT; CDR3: CATSAMALARESAGELFF
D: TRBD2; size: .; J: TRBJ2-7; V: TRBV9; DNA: TGTGCCAGCAGCGCGACTAGCGGGGGGCCCTACGAGCAGTACTTC; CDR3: CASSATSGGPYEQYF
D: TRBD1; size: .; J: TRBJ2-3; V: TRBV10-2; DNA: TGCGCCAGCAGTTCGACAGGGACCTTAACGGATACGCAGTATTTT; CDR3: CASSSTGTLTDTQYF
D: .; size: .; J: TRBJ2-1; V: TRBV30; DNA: TGTGCCTGGACACAGGAGCAGTTCTTC; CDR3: CAWTQEQFF
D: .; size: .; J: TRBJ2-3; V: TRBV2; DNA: TGTGCCAGCAGTGACAACAGGCGTACAGATACGCAGTATTTT; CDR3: CASSDNRRTDTQYF
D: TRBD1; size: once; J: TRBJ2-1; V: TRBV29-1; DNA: TGCAGCGCCCCCAGGGACAGGCCCAATGAGCAGTTCTTC; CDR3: CSAPRDRPNEQFF
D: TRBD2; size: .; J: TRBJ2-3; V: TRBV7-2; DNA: TGTGCCAGCAGCTACACTAGCGTCCCAGATACGCAGTATTTT; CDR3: CASSYTSVPDTQYF
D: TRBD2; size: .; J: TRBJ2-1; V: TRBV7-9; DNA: TGTGCCAGCAGCTTCTGGCTAGCGGAATACAATGAGCAGTTCTTC; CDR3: CASSFWLAEYNEQFF
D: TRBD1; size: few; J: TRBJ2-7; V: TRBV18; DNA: TGTGCCAGCTCCACCGCAGGGGGCTCCTACGAGCAGTACTTC; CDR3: CASSTAGGSYEQYF
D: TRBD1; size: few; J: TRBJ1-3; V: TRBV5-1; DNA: TGCGCCAGCAGCGACCCAGGGGGTTCTGGAAACACCATATATTTT; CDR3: CASSDPGGSGNTIYF
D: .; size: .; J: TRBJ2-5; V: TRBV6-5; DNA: TGTGCCAGCAGGAAGACAGTCCACCAAGAGACCCAGTACTTC; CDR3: CASRKTVHQETQYF
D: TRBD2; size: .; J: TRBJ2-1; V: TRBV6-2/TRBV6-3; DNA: TGTGCCAGCAGTTACCCCTTAGCGGGAGGGCCCTACAATGAGCAGTTCTTC; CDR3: CASSYPLAGGPYNEQFF